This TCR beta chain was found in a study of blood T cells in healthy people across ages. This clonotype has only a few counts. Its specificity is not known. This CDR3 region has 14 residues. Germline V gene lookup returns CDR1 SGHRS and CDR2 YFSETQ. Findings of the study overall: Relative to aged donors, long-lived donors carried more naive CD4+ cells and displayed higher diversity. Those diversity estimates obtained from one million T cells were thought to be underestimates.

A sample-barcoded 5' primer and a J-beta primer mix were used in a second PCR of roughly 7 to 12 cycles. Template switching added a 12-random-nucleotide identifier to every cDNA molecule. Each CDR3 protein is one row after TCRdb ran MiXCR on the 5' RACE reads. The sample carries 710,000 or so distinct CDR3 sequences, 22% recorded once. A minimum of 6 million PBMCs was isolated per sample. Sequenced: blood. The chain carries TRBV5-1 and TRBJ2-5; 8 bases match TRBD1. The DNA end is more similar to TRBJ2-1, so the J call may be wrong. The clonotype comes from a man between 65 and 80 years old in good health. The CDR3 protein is CASSFNRGESGQFF. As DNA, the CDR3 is TGCGCCAGCAGCTTTAACAGGGGGGAAAGTGGGCAGTTCTTC.